The clone carrying this T cell receptor beta chain was counted at least ten times. Its antigen is currently unknown. These data come from a study of T cells in Graves' hyperthyroidism and ophthalmopathy. Study outcomes and limitations: Blood also showed most of the thyroid clonotypes that were expanded above 0.001.

This CDR3 has 15 amino acids. V was cut by 4 bases and J by 3 bases, with 13 bases left in between. Germline V gene lookup returns CDR1 LNHNV and CDR2 YYDKDF (reference sequence). Absent ophthalmopathy progression within 18 months defined stable Graves' hyperthyroidism. Hyperthyroidism patients were newly diagnosed, had disease duration under 2 months, and were aged 18 to 65 years. On the basis of clinical symptoms, serum thyroxine and TRAb, thyroid ultrasound and orbital computed tomography, diagnoses were made. The CDR3 regions of TCR beta were amplified from RNA transcripts. The HTBI primer set drove a first-round RT-PCR of the TCR CDR3. TCRdb reanalysed the multiplex PCR reads using MiXCR and keeps one entry per CDR3 protein. The data show around 200,000 distinct CDR3 sequences, around 20% seen once.

The sample comprised blood. This sequence was found in a man aged 40-50 years with Graves' hyperthyroidism. The chain combines TRBV15 with TRBJ1-5; D ambiguous. CDR3 region: CATSTEQAFNQPQHF. DNA of the CDR3: TGTGCCACCAGCACGGAGCAGGCCTTCAATCAGCCCCAGCATTTT.